This T cell receptor (beta chain) was captured by sequencing in a study of T cell responses to AZD1222 COVID-19 vaccine. TCRdb's copy holds only in-frame clones and misses some; the assay was immunoSEQ multiplex PCR. This repertoire shows some 150,000 clones, more than 90% found once; its top ten account for 2.5% to 3%. This clone was found many times. The target antigen is unknown. Study results and limitations: Sampling captured repertoires only after the peak T cell response. Recipients of two AZD1222 doses showed rising Spike-specific TCR breadth and depth. White British ancestry dominated among donors, who included more females, and clonal diversity was possibly underestimated. Reportedly, nearly half of unique spike TCRs recognized epitopes outside B.1.351/B.1.1.7 mutations.

V lost 10 bases and J lost 4, with 12 bases in between. The CDR3 has 12 amino acids. The germline CDR1 and CDR2 sequences are SEHNR and FQNEAQ (reference sequence). The specimen comprised peripheral blood, sampled on day 0 of AZD1222 vaccination. This TCR came from an adult in good health. The chain uses TRBV7-9 and TRBJ2-3, with no clear D. Written as DNA, the CDR3 is TGTGCCACGGAGTTAAAGGCAGATACGCAGTATTTT. This gives the protein CATELKADTQYF.